This T cell receptor beta chain originates from a study of identical twins. TCRdb reanalysed the 5' RACE reads using MiXCR and keeps one entry per CDR3 protein. This table holds a few hundred thousand distinct CDR3 sequences, nearly 10% found once. The germline V and J ends were trimmed by 2 bases and 1 base, with 12 bases remaining between them. Germline V gives CDR1 SGHTA, CDR2 FQGNSA. The CDR3 runs to 15 residues. These data are also associated with another study on yellow fever vaccine responses in identical twins.

V gene TRBV7-2 combines with J gene TRBJ2-7, with TRBD2 as a possible D gene (7 bases). Material for sequencing was PBMCs. This receptor was identified in a woman aged 18 to 35 in good health. CDR3 region: CASSLRGAGSYEQYF. CDR3 sequence (DNA): TGTGCCAGCAGCTTACGGGGGGCGGGATCCTACGAGCAGTACTTC.